The entry below describes one T cell receptor beta chain. A much larger clonotype is one base distant, so this may be a read error. This sample was included in a study of T-cell reconstitution after alpha-beta-depleted transplantation in children. Unique molecular identifiers tagged the TCRbeta library. TCRdb re-analysed the PCR reads in MiXCR, keeping a single row per CDR3 protein. The sample shows hundreds of thousands of distinct CDR3 sequences, roughly 17% of them seen only once. This CDR3 comprises 14 residues. V shed 4 bases and J 4 bases; nucleotides not matched to a gene: 3. This receptor was obtained from a human donor who donated a stem cell graft to a child with acute myeloid leukemia. The chain couples TRBV12-3 or TRBV12-4 to TRBJ1-5; 8 positions agree with TRBD1. Sequenced material: PBMCs from the stem cell graft donor, taken from the stem cell graft. CDR3 region: CASSSWTGNQPQHF. The CDR3 nucleotides read TGTGCCAGCAGTTCCTGGACAGGGAATCAGCCCCAGCATTTT.